Listed here are 8 T cell receptor beta chains from one sample, sequenced in a study of brain T cells in children with intractable seizures. The data were produced by immunoSEQ multiplex PCR, yet TCRdb's version contains in-frame clones alone and is incomplete. The sample lists approximately 110,000 clones, 90% to 95% occurring once. The sample here was peripheral blood, taken at surgery. The receptors shown here come from a boy younger than two with hemimegalencephaly and intractable seizures.

The V call is TRBV2, the J call TRBJ2-5; D gene ambiguous. From germline, CDR1 is SNHLY and CDR2 FYNNEI. CDR3 length: 14 residues. V lost 6 bases, J lost 5 bases, and 16 bases lay in between. CDR3 DNA sequence: TGTGCCAGCAGCCCCCCCCATTCCGCGGAGACCCAGTACTTC. It encodes CASSPPHSAETQYF.

The chain links TRBV28 to TRBJ2-7; either TRBD1 or TRBD2 may fit D (6 bases each). The CDR3 loop spans 11 amino acids. The V end was cut by 6 bases, the J end by 7 bases, with 10 bases between. The V gene's germline CDR1 is MDHEN and CDR2 SYDVKM. CDR3 coding DNA: TGTGCCAGCAGGGAAGGGGGGGAGCAGTACTTC. Residues: CASREGGEQYF.

V is TRBV10-3 and J is TRBJ2-7, with no clear D. Germline lookup yields CDR1 ENHRY and CDR2 SYGVKD. CDR3 length: 16 residues. The V gene lost 4 bases and the J gene lost 5 bases, with 21 bases spanning the gap. The CDR3 sequence: CAISAIQKYTSNEQYF. The CDR3 nucleotides are TGTGCCATCAGTGCTATTCAGAAGTATACCAGTAACGAGCAGTACTTC.

The CDR3 region is CARGAESSGNTIYF. The CDR3 DNA sequence: TGTGCCAGGGGAGCCGAGAGCTCTGGAAACACCATATATTTT. V is TRBV2 and J is TRBJ1-3; D remains unclear. CDR1 SNHLY and CDR2 FYNNEI come from the germline V gene. The CDR3 runs to 14 residues. V was clipped by 9 bases and J by 0 bases, with 12 bases between them.

The genes are TRBV7-9 and TRBJ1-5; 7 bases fit TRBD1. J gave up 6 bases and V 1 base, and 12 bases lay outside the gene matches. Germline CDR1 and CDR2: SEHNR and FQNEAQ (reference sequence). There are 17 residues in the CDR3. The CDR3 region has the DNA TGTGCCAGCAGCTTAGAAATGACAGGGCGCAAAAGTCAGCCCCAGCATTTT. Its protein product is CASSLEMTGRKSQPQHF.

Turning to this clone: The junction departs from germline at one end; a sequencing error may be responsible. The chain combines TRBV7-9 with TRBJ1-4; 10 nucleotides align to TRBD1. The CDR3 totals 18 residues. Germline V CDR1 and CDR2: SEHNR, FQNEAQ (reference sequence). CDR3 in amino acids: CASSYQNGPGQGNAKLFF. The CDR3 DNA is TGTGCCAGCAGCTATCAAAACGGACCGGGACAGGGGAATGCAAAACTGTTTTTT.

The J gene is TRBJ1-1, the V gene TRBV30; weak D call: TRBD1 (5 bases). The CDR3 spans 16 residues. Germline values: CDR1 GTSNPN, CDR2 SVGIG (reference sequence). The germline V and J ends were trimmed by 3 bases and 1 base, with 18 bases remaining between them. CDR3 region: CAWSADMGGRNTEAFF. The CDR3 nucleotides are TGTGCCTGGAGCGCCGACATGGGGGGTCGGAACACTGAAGCTTTCTTT.

The rearrangement joins TRBV19 to TRBJ2-2, with 10 bases aligning to TRBD1. The germline gives CDR1 LNHDA, CDR2 SQIVND (reference sequence). The CDR3 is 15 residues long. V shed 4 bases and J 7 bases; nucleotides not matched to a gene: 6. CDR3 nucleotide sequence: TGTGCCAGTAGTAGCGACAGGGGGCACGTCGGGGAGCTGTTTTTT. Protein product: CASSSDRGHVGELFF.